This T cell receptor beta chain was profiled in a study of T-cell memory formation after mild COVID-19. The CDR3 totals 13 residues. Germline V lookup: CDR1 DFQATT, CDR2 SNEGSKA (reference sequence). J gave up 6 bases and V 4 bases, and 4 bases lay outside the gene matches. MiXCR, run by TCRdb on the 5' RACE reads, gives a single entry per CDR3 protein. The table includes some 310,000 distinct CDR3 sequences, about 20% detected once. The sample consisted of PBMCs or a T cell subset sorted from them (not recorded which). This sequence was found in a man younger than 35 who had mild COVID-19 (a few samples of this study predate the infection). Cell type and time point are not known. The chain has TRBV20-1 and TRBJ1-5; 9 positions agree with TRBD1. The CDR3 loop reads CSANDRGFQPQHF. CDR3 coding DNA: TGCAGTGCTAACGACAGGGGGTTTCAGCCCCAGCATTTT.